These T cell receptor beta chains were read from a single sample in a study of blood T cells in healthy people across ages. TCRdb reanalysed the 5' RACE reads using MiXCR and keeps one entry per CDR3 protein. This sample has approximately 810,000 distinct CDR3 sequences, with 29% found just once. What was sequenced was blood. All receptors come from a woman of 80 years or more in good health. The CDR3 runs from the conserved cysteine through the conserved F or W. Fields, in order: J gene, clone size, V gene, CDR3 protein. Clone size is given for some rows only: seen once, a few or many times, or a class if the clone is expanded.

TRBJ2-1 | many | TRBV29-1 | CSVEEEGRNEQFF
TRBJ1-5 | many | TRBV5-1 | CASSPGQGAAGNQPQHF
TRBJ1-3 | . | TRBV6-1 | CASNPTGNGNTIYF
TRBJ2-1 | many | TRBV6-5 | CASRSGGTYYNEQFF
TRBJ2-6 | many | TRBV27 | CASSPVGDRVFSGANVLTF
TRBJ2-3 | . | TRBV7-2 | CASSLGYYTDTQYF
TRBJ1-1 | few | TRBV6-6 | CASSPRSYSGDPGAFF
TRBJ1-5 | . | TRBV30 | CAWSLPKRGPPFYSNQPQHF
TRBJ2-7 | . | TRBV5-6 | CASSLKSRTFSYEQYF
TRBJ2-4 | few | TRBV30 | CAWNGQGAIAKNIQYF